The T cell receptor (beta chain) under discussion was sequenced for a study of blood T cell repertoires in COVID-19 (dated by TCRdb to 2020 to 2021). A note on the overall study: Collaborator samples came from the United States, Italy and Spain and covered acute and convalescent phases of COVID-19. The samples were drawn from the first 160 participants of the ongoing ImmuneRACE study and from more than 1,000 subjects provided by 6 global collaborators. Where HLA class I and class II types were available, the types were taken from metadata supplied by the sample provider, not from assay-based typing. Subjects who had been exposed to COVID-19, were actively infected with it, or had recovered from it provided the deeply sampled blood TCRbeta repertoires that made up the dataset. The repertoires were released in a freely available public database intended as a resource for research on the immune response to SARS-CoV-2. The prospective study material was composed of cDNA or gDNA derived from T cells, B-cell-depleted T cells, or PBMCs. Nearly every sample came with metadata listing a de-identified subject ID, COVID-19 status, age in years and sex. The paper as a whole reports these results and caveats: Clinical and demographic metadata were provided uncurated, with the amount varying by source and participant.

In regard to this clone: Its antigen remains unidentified. No base qualities exist here, and no much larger clone lies one base off it.

V is cut by 0 bases and J by 10 bases, and the space between the germline ends is 17 bases. As encoded in the germline V gene, CDR1 is SGDLS while CDR2 is YYNGEE. Spanning cysteine to phenylalanine, the CDR3 consists of 15 amino acids. The entry retains the CDR3 DNA only, 45 bases that are in frame from base 1. Collaborating institutions collected whole blood in K2EDTA tubes following their own protocols. For TCRbeta analysis, collaborator samples were shipped as frozen whole blood, as isolated PBMCs, or as DNA extracted from either sample type. The immunoSEQ Assay, a bias-controlled multiplex PCR, was used to amplify TCRbeta CDR3 regions from genomic DNA. In the paper's pipeline: Nucleated cell counts per sample were estimated from amplification of reference gene primers within the assay. To quantify the absolute abundance of each unique TCRbeta CDR3 rearrangement, sequence reads were collapsed and filtered. For each sample, productive Simpson clonality was calculated as the square root of Simpson's diversity index over productive rearrangements. The clones in this table, taken by TCRdb from immuneACCESS, are in-frame only. Not every clone is retained; where verified, under half of the shortfall comes from an unresolved V gene, and the cause of the rest is unknown. V and J calls and clone size are given by that table; D and trimming were obtained from the DNA. A total of about 250,000 clones appear in this sample, around 85% of them only once. Of the sample, nearly 9% is held by the ten largest clones.

The chain links TRBV9 with TRBJ1-3; perhaps TRBD1 is the D gene, with 5 bases matching. This clonotype was sampled from a man aged 80 or over with acute or convalescent COVID-19. The sequencing sample was made of peripheral blood. At the DNA level, the sequence is TGTGCCAGCAGCGTAGGTTCAGAAGGGAGGGGAACCATATATTTT. Translated, it reads CASSVGSEGRGTIYF.